Below are 30 T cell receptor beta chains sequenced from a single sample in a study of spatial heterogeneity in lung cancer. No antigen has been assigned to these receptors. TCRdb passed the 5' RACE reads through MiXCR, listing each CDR3 protein once. Seen here are about 23,000 distinct CDR3 sequences, more than 4.5% observed once, and the top ten hold 9% to 10%. The time point: sample taken at primary tumor resection. Regarding the study as a whole: Tumors with more nonsynonymous mutations had more expanded intratumoral alpha and beta TCRs.

The sample here was lung tumor tissue, taken at surgery. The receptors derive from a male donor with early-stage non-small cell lung cancer.

This clonotype is termed medium-sized. The chain has TRBV19 and TRBJ2-4; no clear D. The V gene lost 5 bases and the J gene lost 8 bases, with 13 bases spanning the gap. This CDR3 has 13 residues. The V gene's germline CDR1 is LNHDA and CDR2 SQIVND (reference sequence). The CDR3 nucleotides are TGTGCCAGTAGTGACCCCCCCCGGGACATTCAGTACTTC. Encoded protein: CASSDPPRDIQYF. Together with reference TRBV19 and TRBJ2-4, the CDR3 gives the full variable domain: DGGITQSPKYLFRKEGQNVTLSCEQNLNHDAMYWYRQDPGQGLRLIYYSQIVNDFQKGDIAEGYSVSREKKESFPLTVTSAQKNPTAFYLCASSDPPRDIQYFGAGTRLSVL.

This clonotype was found a few times. The chain uses TRBV20-1 and TRBJ1-1; D not resolved. The CDR3 spans 11 residues. Germline lookup yields CDR1 DFQATT and CDR2 SNEGSKA (reference sequence). Trimming took off 3 bases at V and 1 base at J, with 3 bases between the two ends. The CDR3 region has the DNA TGCAGTGCTAGCGAGAACACTGAAGCTTTCTTT. Encoded protein: CSASENTEAFF.

Many counts were recorded for this clonotype. CDR3 residues: CASSLPRTEGNTIYF. CDR3 nucleotide sequence: TGCGCCAGCAGCTTGCCCCGGACGGAAGGAAACACCATATATTTT. This rearrangement joins TRBV5-1 to TRBJ1-3; D call uncertain. In germline, CDR1 is SGHRS, CDR2 YFSETQ. V was clipped by 1 base and J by 4 bases, with 12 bases between them. The CDR3 consists of 15 residues.

This clonotype was counted ten times or more. This chain connects TRBV28 to TRBJ2-6; 10 nucleotides align to TRBD2. J lost 3 bases, V lost 6 bases, and 8 bases had no gene match. CDR3 size: 17 residues. Per the germline V gene, CDR1 is MDHEN and CDR2 is SYDVKM. This chain's CDR3 is CASRGLAGEFGANVLTF. In DNA form, the CDR3 reads TGTGCCAGCAGGGGGCTAGCGGGAGAATTTGGGGCCAACGTCCTGACTTTC. Full variable domain (remainder filled in from reference TRBV28 and TRBJ2-6): DVKVTQSSRYLVKRTGEKVFLECVQDMDHENMFWYRQDPGLGLRLIYFSYDVKMKEKGDIPEGYSVSREKKERFSLILESASTNQTSMYLCASRGLAGEFGANVLTFGAGSRLTVL.

At least ten counts were recorded for this clonotype. The V gene is TRBV7-9, the J gene TRBJ1-1; 7 nucleotides agree with TRBD1. The germline CDR1 and CDR2 sequences are SEHNR and FQNEAQ (reference sequence). V lost 1 base to trimming and J lost 5 bases; unmatched junction nucleotides: 4. The CDR3 is 14 amino acids. CDR3 residues: CASSLDLQGTEAFF. Here the CDR3 DNA reads TGTGCCAGCAGCTTAGATCTACAGGGGACTGAAGCTTTCTTT.

This clonotype was counted many times. The CDR3 loop reads CAILASTGELFF. The CDR3 DNA reads TGTGCCATCCTTGCTTCAACCGGGGAGCTGTTTTTT. The chain couples TRBV6-5 to TRBJ2-2; no clear D. CDR1 is MNHEY and CDR2 is SVGAGI in the germline V gene. V was pared by 10 bases and J by 5 bases, with 11 bases between. The CDR3 sequence is 12 residues long.

This clonotype has at least ten counts. This chain links TRBV7-8 with TRBJ2-5, with 10 bases identical to TRBD2. This CDR3 region has 15 residues. From germline, CDR1 is SGHVS and CDR2 FQNEAQ. V lost 5 bases, J lost 3 bases, and 6 bases stayed unmatched. CDR3 residues: CASSRGLAGEETQYF. The CDR3 DNA sequence: TGTGCCAGCAGCCGTGGGCTAGCGGGAGAAGAGACCCAGTACTTC.

This sequence joins TRBV28 and TRBJ2-5; D might be TRBD1 (5 bases). The V gene lost 3 bases and the J gene lost 2 bases, with 19 bases spanning the gap. CDR1 and CDR2 from the germline V gene are MDHEN and SYDVKM. The CDR3 covers 17 residues. CDR3 in amino acids: CASSFTEKGVWQETQYF. The CDR3 coding sequence is TGTGCCAGCAGTTTTACTGAAAAAGGGGTGTGGCAAGAGACCCAGTACTTC.

This clonotype has ten or more counts. The V call is TRBV18, the J call TRBJ1-1; D possibly corresponds to TRBD1 (5 bases). V lost 1 base and J lost 3, with 21 bases in between. Germline loops: CDR1 KGHSH, CDR2 LQKENI. The CDR3 contains 18 residues. In DNA, the CDR3 is TGTGCCAGCTCACCACGTCTCGGCAGGGCTATGGGTGACACTGAAGCTTTCTTT. Protein: CASSPRLGRAMGDTEAFF.

By its share, this clonotype is medium-sized. This chain joins TRBV28 and TRBJ2-4; D unclear. CDR3 length: 12 amino acids. Trimming cost V 2 bases and J 8 bases, with 7 bases left between them. Germline CDR1 and CDR2: MDHEN and SYDVKM. The CDR3 spells CASSLNGYIQYF. CDR3 in DNA: TGTGCCAGCAGTTTAAATGGGTACATTCAGTACTTC.

This clonotype was detected many times. The rearrangement uses TRBV7-2 and TRBJ1-1; maybe TRBD1 (6 bases). Germline V gene lookup returns CDR1 SGHTA and CDR2 FQGNSA. The CDR3 spans 15 residues. Trimming removed 4 bases from V and 3 bases from J, with 15 bases in between. The chain's CDR3 is CASSSDPRGDTEAFF. The CDR3, as DNA: TGTGCCAGCAGCTCGGATCCTAGGGGGGACACTGAAGCTTTCTTT.

The chain recombines TRBV5-1 with TRBJ2-1, with 9 bases lining up with TRBD2. V shed 4 bases and J 6 bases; nucleotides not matched to a gene: 5. This CDR3 is built from 14 residues. Germline CDR1 is SGHRS and CDR2 is YFSETQ. Here the CDR3 DNA reads TGCGCCAGCAGCCGTGTTAGCGGGGGCAATGAGCAGTTCTTC. Translating it yields CASSRVSGGNEQFF.

The sample holds many counts of this clonotype. The rearrangement joins TRBV28 to TRBJ1-5, with 8 bases identical to TRBD1. Per the germline V gene, CDR1 is MDHEN and CDR2 is SYDVKM. This CDR3 contains 16 residues. The trim removed 6 bases at V and 4 bases at J, leaving 11 bases unmatched. The CDR3 region is CASSKDRVVRNQPQHF. CDR3 bases: TGTGCCAGCAGCAAGGACAGGGTGGTCCGAAATCAGCCCCAGCATTTT. Together with reference TRBV28 and TRBJ1-5, the CDR3 gives the full variable domain: DVKVTQSSRYLVKRTGEKVFLECVQDMDHENMFWYRQDPGLGLRLIYFSYDVKMKEKGDIPEGYSVSREKKERFSLILESASTNQTSMYLCASSKDRVVRNQPQHFGDGTRLSIL.

J is TRBJ2-3 and V is TRBV7-2; a weak D match, TRBD1 (5 bases). The CDR3 contains 13 residues. Germline V gene data show CDR1 as SGHTA and CDR2 as FQGNSA. The V end lost 3 bases, the J end lost 4 bases, and 8 bases lay between the germline ends. The CDR3 spells CASSFKTADTQYF. The CDR3 region has the DNA TGTGCCAGCAGCTTCAAGACAGCAGATACGCAGTATTTT.

This clonotype was observed many times. This chain joins TRBV29-1 and TRBJ2-3; TRBD2 aligns across 7 bases. In germline, CDR1 is SQVTM, CDR2 ANQGSEA. The CDR3 sequence is 13 residues long. The ends lost 4 bases at V and 5 bases at J; junction bases unmatched: 6. Here the CDR3 DNA reads TGCAGCGTTGCCCTAGCGGTTATAGATACGCAGTATTTT. Translation: CSVALAVIDTQYF.

J is TRBJ1-5 and V is TRBV7-8; D is uncertain. The V and J ends lost 0 bases and 0 bases respectively, with 18 bases between them. This CDR3 has 19 amino acids. CDR1 and CDR2 from the germline V gene are SGHVS and FQNEAQ. The CDR3 spells CASSLARPEKRSSNQPQHF. In DNA form, the CDR3 reads TGTGCCAGCAGCTTAGCAAGACCTGAAAAGAGATCTAGCAATCAGCCCCAGCATTTT.

Ten or more counts support this clonotype. The rearrangement links TRBV27 to TRBJ2-1; 11 bases line up with TRBD2. V gave up 2 bases and J gave up 9 bases; unmatched junction bases: 6. The CDR3 spans 15 residues. In germline, CDR1 is MNHEY, CDR2 SMNVEV (reference sequence). This CDR3 reads CASSLGLAGGSEQFF. CDR3 in DNA: TGTGCCAGCAGTTTAGGGTTAGCGGGGGGGAGTGAGCAGTTCTTC.

This clonotype was counted only a few times. The chain has TRBV4-1 and TRBJ1-2, with 11 positions matching TRBD1. Germline V CDR1 and CDR2: MGHRA, YSYEKL. The CDR3 is made up of 15 amino acids. The ends lost 0 bases at V and 8 bases at J; junction bases unmatched: 5. CDR3 protein: CASSQEGQGAGGYTF. The CDR3 DNA follows: TGCGCCAGCAGCCAAGAAGGACAGGGGGCAGGCGGCTACACCTTC.

At least ten counts were recorded for this clonotype. The rearrangement joins TRBV7-2 to TRBJ2-2; TRBD2 aligns across 11 bases. This CDR3 has 17 residues. The germline CDR1 and CDR2 sequences are SGHTA and FQGNSA. V gave up 2 bases and J gave up 7 bases; unmatched junction bases: 9. For the CDR3, the DNA is TGTGCCAGCAGCTTATGGGTAGCGGGAGGGTCCGGCGGGGAGCTGTTTTTT. Translated: CASSLWVAGGSGGELFF.

The table lists this clonotype with many counts. J is TRBJ1-6 and V is TRBV6-2 or TRBV6-3, with TRBD1 as a possible D gene (5 bases). This CDR3 is built from 12 residues. Deletions cut 6 bases from V and 7 bases from J, with 7 bases between. Looked up from germline, CDR1 is MNHEY and CDR2 is SVGEGT. CDR3 nucleotides: TGTGCCAGCAGCGGGGCCAATTCACCCCTCCACTTT. It specifies CASSGANSPLHF.

This clonotype was counted a few times. This chain connects TRBV2 to TRBJ2-5; D tentatively fits TRBD1 or TRBD2 (6 bases each). There are 10 residues in the CDR3. Trimming shortened V by 9 bases and J by 6 bases, and 8 bases separated the two germline ends. Germline CDR1 and CDR2: SNHLY and FYNNEI. The CDR3 nucleotides are TGTGCCAGAGGGGGGAAGACCCAGTACTTC. It codes for CARGGKTQYF. The whole variable domain, remainder taken from reference TRBV2 and TRBJ2-5, is EPEVTQTPSHQVTQMGQEVILRCVPISNHLYFYWYRQILGQKVEFLVSFYNNEISEKSEIFDDQFSVERPDGSNFTLKIRSTKLEDSAMYFCARGGKTQYFGPGTRLLVL.

This clonotype was detected many times. The chain is built from TRBV6-5 and TRBJ1-2, with D possibly matching TRBD1 (5 bases). The V and J ends lost 6 bases and 8 bases respectively, with 22 bases between them. The CDR3 sequence is 15 residues long. Germline CDR1 reads MNHEY; CDR2 reads SVGAGI. The CDR3 loop is CASSLRDGGGRGYTF. CDR3 coding DNA: TGTGCCAGCAGCTTACGGGACGGAGGAGGTCGAGGCTACACCTTC.

This clonotype was seen a handful of times. The gene calls are TRBV3-1 and TRBJ1-6, with TRBD1 matching over 10 bases. The CDR3 extends over 15 amino acids. V lost 4 bases to trimming and J lost 10 bases; unmatched junction nucleotides: 7. Germline V gene data show CDR1 as LGHDT and CDR2 as YNNKEL (reference sequence). CDR3 nucleotides: TGTGCCAGCAGCCGGCACGACAGGGGGCTATCACCCCTCCACTTT. Its protein is CASSRHDRGLSPLHF.

At least ten counts were recorded for this clonotype. V is TRBV20-1 and J is TRBJ1-1; no definite D call. This CDR3 has 12 residues. CDR1 is DFQATT and CDR2 is SNEGSKA in the germline V gene (reference sequence). The V end lost 5 bases, the J end lost 1 base, and 8 bases lay between the germline ends. CDR3 nucleotides: TGCAGTGCTGACCGAGCGAACACTGAAGCTTTCTTT. Protein product: CSADRANTEAFF.

This clonotype showed up just a few times. The chain employs TRBV6-5 and TRBJ2-2; 9 bases match TRBD1. The CDR3 is 14 residues long. The germline V gene has CDR1 MNHEY and CDR2 SVGAGI. J gave up 7 bases and V 7 bases, and 7 bases lay outside the gene matches. Here the CDR3 DNA reads TGTGCCAGCACCTACCGGGACAGGGTCGGGGAGCTGTTTTTT. It encodes CASTYRDRVGELFF.

This clonotype appeared many times. The CDR3 nucleotides are TGCGCCAGCAGCTTAGTGTCAGCGGGGGGCCCGAGAAACAATGAGCAGTTCTTC. This encodes CASSLVSAGGPRNNEQFF. The chain links TRBV5-1 to TRBJ2-1, with 9 bases that match TRBD2. The CDR3 length is 18 residues. Germline V gene data show CDR1 as SGHRS and CDR2 as YFSETQ. J lost 5 bases, V lost 2 bases, and 14 bases had no gene match.

The chain couples TRBV6-5 to TRBJ2-5; 9 bases line up with TRBD1. J lost 4 bases, V lost 5 bases, and 11 bases had no gene match. The CDR3 runs to 16 residues. Germline V gene data show CDR1 as MNHEY and CDR2 as SVGAGI. Here the CDR3 DNA reads TGTGCCAGCAGTCAACCGGGACAGGGTACAGTAGAGACCCAGTACTTC. Encoded protein: CASSQPGQGTVETQYF.

There are many counts of this clonotype. V gene TRBV20-1 combines with J gene TRBJ1-6; D gene ambiguous. Trimming removed 2 bases from V and 5 bases from J, with 13 bases in between. This CDR3 spans 15 amino acids. Germline V lookup: CDR1 DFQATT, CDR2 SNEGSKA (reference sequence). This chain's CDR3 is CSARRRGFDNSPLHF. The CDR3 DNA reads as TGCAGTGCTAGAAGGCGAGGGTTTGATAATTCACCCCTCCACTTT.

This clonotype showed up many times. The rearrangement links TRBV5-6 to TRBJ2-5; 7 bases fit TRBD1. Germline values: CDR1 SGHDT, CDR2 YYEEEE. This CDR3 is built from 14 residues. V shed 0 bases and J 5 bases; nucleotides not matched to a gene: 4. CDR3 sequence: CASSLDRGRETQYF. CDR3 nucleotides: TGTGCCAGCAGCTTGGACAGGGGAAGGGAGACCCAGTACTTC.

This clonotype was seen repeatedly, ten times or more. This chain joins TRBV6-6 and TRBJ1-1, with 7 bases matching TRBD1. CDR1 MNHNY and CDR2 SVGAGI come from the germline V gene (reference sequence). V gave up 3 bases and J gave up 11 bases; unmatched junction bases: 3. This CDR3 is built from 11 residues. In nucleotides, the CDR3 is TGTGCCAGCAGTTATGGACAGGCCGCTTTCTTT. It translates to CASSYGQAAFF.